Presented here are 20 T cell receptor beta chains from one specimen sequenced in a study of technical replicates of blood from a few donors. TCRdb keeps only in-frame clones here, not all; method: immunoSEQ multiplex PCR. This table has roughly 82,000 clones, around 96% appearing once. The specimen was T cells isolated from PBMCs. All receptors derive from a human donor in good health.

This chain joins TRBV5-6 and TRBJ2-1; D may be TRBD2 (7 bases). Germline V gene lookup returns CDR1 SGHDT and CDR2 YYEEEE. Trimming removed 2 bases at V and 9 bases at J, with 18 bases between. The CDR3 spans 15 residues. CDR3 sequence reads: CASSFGGAGETEQFF. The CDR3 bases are TGTGCCAGCAGCTTTGGGGGGGCGGGAGAAACTGAGCAGTTCTTC.

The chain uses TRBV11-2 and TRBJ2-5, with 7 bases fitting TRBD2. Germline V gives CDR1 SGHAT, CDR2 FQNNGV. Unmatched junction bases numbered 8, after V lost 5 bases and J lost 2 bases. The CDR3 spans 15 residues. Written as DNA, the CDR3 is TGTGCCAGCAGCCCGGAAGCGGGGTGGCAAGAGACCCAGTACTTC. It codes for CASSPEAGWQETQYF. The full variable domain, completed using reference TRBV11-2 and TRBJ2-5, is EAGVAQSPRYKIIEKRQSVAFWCNPISGHATLYWYQQILGQGPKLLIQFQNNGVVDDSQLPKDRFSAERLKGVDSTLKIQPAKLEDSAVYLCASSPEAGWQETQYFGPGTRLLVL.

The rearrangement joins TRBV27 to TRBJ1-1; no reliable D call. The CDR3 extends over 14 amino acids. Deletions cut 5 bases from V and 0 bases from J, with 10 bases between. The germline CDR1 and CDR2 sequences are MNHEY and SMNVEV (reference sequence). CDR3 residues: CASSRNSVNTEAFF. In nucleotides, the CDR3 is TGTGCCAGCAGTCGAAATAGCGTGAACACTGAAGCTTTCTTT.

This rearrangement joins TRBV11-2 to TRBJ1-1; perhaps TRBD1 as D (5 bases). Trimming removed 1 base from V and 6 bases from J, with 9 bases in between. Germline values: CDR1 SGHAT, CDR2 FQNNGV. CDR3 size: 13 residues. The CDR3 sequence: CASSLVGGPEAFF. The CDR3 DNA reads TGTGCCAGCAGCTTAGTCGGGGGACCTGAAGCTTTCTTT.

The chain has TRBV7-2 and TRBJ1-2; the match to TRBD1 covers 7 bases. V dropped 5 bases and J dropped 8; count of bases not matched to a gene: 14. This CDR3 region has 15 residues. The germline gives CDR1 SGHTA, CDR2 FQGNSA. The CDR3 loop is CASSPRDRGFSGYTF. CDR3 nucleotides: TGTGCCAGCAGCCCCCGGGACAGAGGGTTCTCGGGCTACACCTTC. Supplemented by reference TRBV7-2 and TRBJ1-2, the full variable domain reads GAGVSQSPSNKVTEKGKDVELRCDPISGHTALYWYRQSLGQGLEFLIYFQGNSAPDKSGLPSDRFSAERTGGSVSTLTIQRTQQEDSAVYLCASSPRDRGFSGYTFGSGTRLTVV.

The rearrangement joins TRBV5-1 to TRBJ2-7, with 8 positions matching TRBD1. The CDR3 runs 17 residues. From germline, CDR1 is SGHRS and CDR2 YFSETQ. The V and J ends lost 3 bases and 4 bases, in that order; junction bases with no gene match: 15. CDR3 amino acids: CASSSWIAGQGAYEQYF. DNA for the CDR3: TGCGCCAGCAGCTCATGGATCGCCGGTCAGGGGGCTTACGAGCAGTACTTC.

Written as DNA, the CDR3 is TGTGCCAGCAGTTTATTGGGGAGCCCCTACGAGCAGTACTTC. The encoded protein is CASSLLGSPYEQYF. This rearrangement joins TRBV28 to TRBJ2-7; a weak D match, TRBD2 (5 bases). The CDR3 is made up of 14 amino acids. Germline assignment: CDR1 MDHEN and CDR2 SYDVKM. Between the trimmed V and J ends, which lost 1 base and 2 bases, there was a span of 9 bases. Using reference TRBV28 and TRBJ2-7 for the parts outside the CDR3, the full variable domain is DVKVTQSSRYLVKRTGEKVFLECVQDMDHENMFWYRQDPGLGLRLIYFSYDVKMKEKGDIPEGYSVSREKKERFSLILESASTNQTSMYLCASSLLGSPYEQYFGPGTRLTVT.

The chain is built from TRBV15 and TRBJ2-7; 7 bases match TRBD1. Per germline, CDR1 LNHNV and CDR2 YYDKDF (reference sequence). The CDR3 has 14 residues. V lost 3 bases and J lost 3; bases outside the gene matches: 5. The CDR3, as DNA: TGTGCCACCAGCAGCCCGGGACAGTACTACGAGCAGTACTTC. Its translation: CATSSPGQYYEQYF.

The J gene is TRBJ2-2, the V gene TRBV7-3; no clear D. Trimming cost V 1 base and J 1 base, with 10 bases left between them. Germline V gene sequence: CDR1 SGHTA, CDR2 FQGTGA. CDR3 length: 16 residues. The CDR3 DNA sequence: TGTGCCAGCAGCTTAAACCCGGTTATGAACACCGGGGAGCTGTTTTTT. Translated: CASSLNPVMNTGELFF.

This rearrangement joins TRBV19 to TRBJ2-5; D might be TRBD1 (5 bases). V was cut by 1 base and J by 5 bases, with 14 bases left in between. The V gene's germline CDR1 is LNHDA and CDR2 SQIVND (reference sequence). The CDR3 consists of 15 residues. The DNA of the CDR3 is TGTGCCAGTAGTATAGTAGCCAGGGATCGGGAGACCCAGTACTTC. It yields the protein CASSIVARDRETQYF.

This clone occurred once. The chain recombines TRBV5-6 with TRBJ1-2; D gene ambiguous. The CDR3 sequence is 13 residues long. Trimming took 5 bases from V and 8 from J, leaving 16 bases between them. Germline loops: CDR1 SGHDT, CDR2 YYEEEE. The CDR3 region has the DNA TGTGCCAGCAGACTGGCGGGGTCAGAGGGCTACACCTTC. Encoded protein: CASRLAGSEGYTF.

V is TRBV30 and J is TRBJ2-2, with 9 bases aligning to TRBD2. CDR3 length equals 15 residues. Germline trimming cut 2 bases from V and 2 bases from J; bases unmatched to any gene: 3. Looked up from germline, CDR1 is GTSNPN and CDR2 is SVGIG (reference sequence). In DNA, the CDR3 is TGTGCCTGGAGTCGGACTAGCGATAACACCGGGGAGCTGTTTTTT. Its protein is CAWSRTSDNTGELFF.

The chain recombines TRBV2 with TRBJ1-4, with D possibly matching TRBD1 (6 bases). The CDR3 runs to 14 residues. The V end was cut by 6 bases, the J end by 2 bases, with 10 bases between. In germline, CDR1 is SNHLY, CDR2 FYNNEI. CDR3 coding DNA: TGTGCCAGCAGGAGGACAGCGACTAATGAAAAACTGTTTTTT. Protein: CASRRTATNEKLFF.

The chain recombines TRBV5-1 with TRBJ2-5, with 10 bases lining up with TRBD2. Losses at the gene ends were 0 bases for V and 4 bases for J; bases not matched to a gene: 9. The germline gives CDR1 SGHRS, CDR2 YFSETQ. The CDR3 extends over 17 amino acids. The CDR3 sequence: CASSLVTSGISRETQYF. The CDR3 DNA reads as TGCGCCAGCAGCTTGGTAACTAGCGGGATCTCGAGAGAGACCCAGTACTTC.

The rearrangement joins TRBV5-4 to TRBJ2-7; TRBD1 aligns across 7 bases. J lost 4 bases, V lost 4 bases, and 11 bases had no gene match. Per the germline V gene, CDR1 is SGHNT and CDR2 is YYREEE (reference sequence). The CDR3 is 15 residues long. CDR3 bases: TGTGCCAGCAGCCTCGGACAGGCATCCCTATACGAGCAGTACTTC. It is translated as CASSLGQASLYEQYF.

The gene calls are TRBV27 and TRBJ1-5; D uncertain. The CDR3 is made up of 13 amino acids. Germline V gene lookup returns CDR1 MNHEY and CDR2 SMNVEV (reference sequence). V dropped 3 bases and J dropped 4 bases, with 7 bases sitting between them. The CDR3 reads CASSFELNQPQHF. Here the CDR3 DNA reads TGTGCCAGCAGTTTTGAGCTAAATCAGCCCCAGCATTTT.

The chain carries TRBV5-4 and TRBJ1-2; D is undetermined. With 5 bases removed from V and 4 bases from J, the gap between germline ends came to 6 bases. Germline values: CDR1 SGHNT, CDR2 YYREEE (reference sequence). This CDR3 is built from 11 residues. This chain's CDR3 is CASRSGYGYTF. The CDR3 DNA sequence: TGTGCCAGCAGATCGGGCTATGGCTACACCTTC.

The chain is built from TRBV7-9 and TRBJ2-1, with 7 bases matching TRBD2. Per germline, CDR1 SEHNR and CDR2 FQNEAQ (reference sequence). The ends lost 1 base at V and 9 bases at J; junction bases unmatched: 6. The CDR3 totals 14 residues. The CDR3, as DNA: TGTGCCAGCAGCTTAGGCGGGAGTGCTGGTGAGCAGTTCTTC. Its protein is CASSLGGSAGEQFF.

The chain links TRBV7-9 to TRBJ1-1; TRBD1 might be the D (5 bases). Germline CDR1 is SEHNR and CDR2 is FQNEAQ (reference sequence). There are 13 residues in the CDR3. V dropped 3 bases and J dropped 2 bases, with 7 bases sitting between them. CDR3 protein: CASSFGTNTEAFF. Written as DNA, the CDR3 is TGTGCCAGCAGCTTCGGGACTAACACTGAAGCTTTCTTT.

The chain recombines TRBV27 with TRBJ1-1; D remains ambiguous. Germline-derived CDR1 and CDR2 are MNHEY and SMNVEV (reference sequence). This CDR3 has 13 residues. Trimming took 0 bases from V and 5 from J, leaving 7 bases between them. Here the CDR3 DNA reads TGTGCCAGCAGTTTATCGCGGGAGACTGAAGCTTTCTTT. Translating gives CASSLSRETEAFF.